This TCR beta chain is from a study of CD8+ T cells in alopecia areata. In its sample, this clone was seen a few times. This CDR3 comprises 12 residues. Germline-derived CDR1 and CDR2 are LNHDA and SQIVND (reference sequence). Once RNA had been extracted, it was reverse transcribed into cDNA to act as the sequencing template. Data came from immunoSEQ multiplex PCR; TCRdb stores just in-frame clones and leaves some out. This sample carries 60,000 to 70,000 clones, around half of them seen once, and the ten largest clones take 15% to 20%. This receptor was identified in a human donor with alopecia areata. The specimen was CD8+ T cells sorted from blood, collected at week 0. J is TRBJ2-2 and V is TRBV19; D remains ambiguous. CDR3 nucleotides: TGTGCTTTACTATCCGGTGCCGGGGAGCTGTTTTTT. The encoded protein is CALLSGAGELFF.